The 21 T cell receptor beta chains below come from one sample, sequenced in a study of T cell changes during pregnancy in multiple sclerosis. Generated by immunoSEQ multiplex PCR, the TCRdb table keeps only in-frame clones and is missing some. The data contain under 70,000 clones, less than 95% of them singletons. The starting material was peripheral blood, obtained in the third trimester of pregnancy. The receptors were sampled from a female donor in good health, enrolled as a control in a pregnancy study.

In its sample, this clone was seen once. This chain joins TRBV2 and TRBJ2-2; TRBD2 matches at 7 bases. With V trimmed by 8 bases and J by 3 bases, 6 bases remained unmatched. The CDR3 covers 14 residues. Germline CDR1 is SNHLY and CDR2 is FYNNEI. CDR3 sequence reads: CASRGVGDTGELFF. The CDR3 DNA follows: TGTGCCAGCCGGGGGGTGGGGGACACCGGGGAGCTGTTTTTT.

The chain is built from TRBV7-2 and TRBJ2-7; 7 nucleotides match TRBD2. Germline CDR1 SGHTA, CDR2 FQGNSA. The ends lost 5 bases at V and 5 bases at J; junction bases unmatched: 6. The CDR3 runs 13 residues. The DNA for the CDR3 is TGTGCCAGCAGCCCTCCGACTAGCCACGAGCAGTACTTC. Protein sequence: CASSPPTSHEQYF.

J is TRBJ1-1 and V is TRBV19; a weak D match, TRBD1 (6 bases). Germline-derived CDR1 and CDR2 are LNHDA and SQIVND (reference sequence). The CDR3 contains 11 residues. Trimming shortened V by 6 bases and J by 13 bases, and 15 bases separated the two germline ends. The CDR3 nucleotides are TGTGCCAGTAGACCAGGGACAAGATATTTCTTT. Residues: CASRPGTRYFF. The full variable domain, rest sourced from reference TRBV19 and TRBJ1-1, is DGGITQSPKYLFRKEGQNVTLSCEQNLNHDAMYWYRQDPGQGLRLIYYSQIVNDFQKGDIAEGYSVSREKKESFPLTVTSAQKNPTAFYLCASRPGTRYFFGQGTRLTVV.

The chain recombines TRBV7-2 with TRBJ2-1, with 9 bases matching TRBD2. J gave up 4 bases and V 5 bases, and 12 bases lay outside the gene matches. The CDR3 is made up of 17 amino acids. Germline CDR1 and CDR2: SGHTA and FQGNSA. CDR3 sequence: CASSGRAGGRSYNEQFF. As DNA, the CDR3 is TGTGCCAGCAGCGGACGGGCGGGGGGGAGATCTTACAATGAGCAGTTCTTC.

The V gene is TRBV19, the J gene TRBJ1-5; D is uncertain. V shed 1 base and J shed 6 bases, with 4 bases lying between them. This CDR3 region has 12 residues. Germline values: CDR1 LNHDA, CDR2 SQIVND (reference sequence). The CDR3 loop reads CASSIVSQPQHF. As DNA, the CDR3 is TGTGCCAGTAGTATAGTCAGTCAGCCCCAGCATTTT.

The chain has TRBV30 and TRBJ2-7; a weak D match, TRBD1 (5 bases). This CDR3 spans 12 amino acids. CDR1 is GTSNPN, CDR2 SVGIG, per germline (reference sequence). V shed 1 base and J shed 6 bases, with 10 bases lying between them. This CDR3 is CAWSATEVEQYF. Here the CDR3 DNA reads TGTGCCTGGAGTGCGACAGAGGTCGAGCAGTACTTC.

CDR3 coding DNA: TGTGCCAGCAGCGTAGGACAGTACTATGGCTACACCTTC. It is translated as CASSVGQYYGYTF. This chain joins TRBV9 and TRBJ1-2, with D perhaps TRBD1 (5 bases). Trimming took off 0 bases at V and 3 bases at J, with 6 bases between the two ends. Per germline, CDR1 SGDLS and CDR2 YYNGEE. The CDR3 is made up of 13 amino acids.

The gene calls are TRBV11-2 and TRBJ2-1; 7 nucleotides agree with TRBD2. The ends lost 1 base at V and 3 bases at J; junction bases unmatched: 6. CDR3 length equals 16 residues. Germline-derived CDR1 and CDR2 are SGHAT and FQNNGV. The CDR3 loop reads CASSLAWLADYNEQFF. DNA of the CDR3: TGTGCCAGCAGCTTAGCTTGGCTAGCGGACTACAATGAGCAGTTCTTC.

The chain combines TRBV19 with TRBJ2-1; TRBD2 matches at 10 bases. In germline, CDR1 is LNHDA, CDR2 SQIVND (reference sequence). V gave up 5 bases and J gave up 4 bases; unmatched junction bases: 5. The CDR3 covers 15 residues. The CDR3 reads CASSAGTSAYNEQFF. The DNA of the CDR3 is TGTGCCAGTAGTGCCGGGACTAGCGCTTACAATGAGCAGTTCTTC.

The rearrangement uses TRBV19 and TRBJ2-7; possible D gene TRBD1, 6 bases. Germline lookup yields CDR1 LNHDA and CDR2 SQIVND (reference sequence). V lost 2 bases and J 4 bases, leaving 15 bases between the germline ends. The CDR3 runs to 15 residues. The CDR3 protein is CASSIRQGQVYEQYF. The DNA of the CDR3 is TGTGCCAGTAGTATACGGCAGGGGCAAGTGTACGAGCAGTACTTC.

This chain uses TRBV10-2 with TRBJ2-2; 9 positions match TRBD2. J gave up 0 bases and V 3 bases, and 5 bases lay outside the gene matches. In germline, CDR1 is WSHSY, CDR2 SAAADI. This CDR3 comprises 17 residues. CDR3 in amino acids: CASSDLLAGPNTGELFF. CDR3 DNA sequence: TGCGCCAGCAGTGATTTACTAGCGGGTCCGAACACCGGGGAGCTGTTTTTT.

The chain links TRBV25-1 to TRBJ2-1; TRBD1 aligns across 8 bases. Germline V CDR1 and CDR2: MGHDK, SYGVNS. V dropped 6 bases and J dropped 5; count of bases not matched to a gene: 6. CDR3 length: 14 residues. The CDR3 reads CASRQGGLDNEQFF. Written as DNA, the CDR3 is TGTGCCAGCAGACAGGGGGGACTTGACAATGAGCAGTTCTTC. The whole variable domain, filled in from reference TRBV25-1 and TRBJ2-1, reads EADIYQTPRYLVIGTGKKITLECSQTMGHDKMYWYQQDPGMELHLIHYSYGVNSTEKGDLSSESTVSRIRTEHFPLTLESARPSHTSQYLCASRQGGLDNEQFFGPGTRLTVL.

The J gene is TRBJ2-5, the V gene TRBV25-1, with TRBD2 matching over 13 bases. With V trimmed by 9 bases and J by 2 bases, 15 bases remained unmatched. The germline gives CDR1 MGHDK, CDR2 SYGVNS. The CDR3 spans 18 residues. The CDR3 nucleotides are TGTGCCAGTAGAAACCGGAAACTAGCGGGAGGGTGGCAAGAGACCCAGTACTTC. Translated: CASRNRKLAGGWQETQYF.

The V call is TRBV2, the J call TRBJ1-2; D gene ambiguous. This CDR3 has 14 amino acids. The germline V gene encodes CDR1 SNHLY and CDR2 FYNNEI. V lost 8 bases to trimming and J lost 0 bases, with 13 bases between them. The CDR3 is CASSLGGPNYGYTF. CDR3 in DNA: TGTGCCAGCTCCCTGGGAGGGCCTAACTATGGCTACACCTTC.

This clone has just one count. The gene calls are TRBV11-3 and TRBJ1-2, with D possibly TRBD1 on 5 matching bases. The CDR3 totals 16 residues. CDR1 and CDR2 (germline): SGHNT, YENEEA. V shed 4 bases and J shed 2 bases, with 17 bases lying between them. CDR3 amino acids: CASSSSFWGPNYGYTF. The CDR3 bases are TGTGCCAGCAGCTCTTCTTTTTGGGGCCCGAACTATGGCTACACCTTC.

The V call is TRBV1, the J call TRBJ1-1; the DNA was not used to check the table's D call, TRBD1. TRBV1 has pseudogene status. There are 18 residues in the CDR3. The CDR3 here is CTSSQLGTAALDGTEAFF. CDR3 DNA sequence: TGCACCAGCAGCCAATTAGGGACAGCGGCCCTCGACGGCACTGAAGCTTTCTTT.

This clone was recorded a few times. J is TRBJ1-6 and V is TRBV5-4; TRBD1 might be the D (6 bases). The CDR3 has 14 residues. V was cut by 0 bases and J by 8 bases, with 9 bases left in between. Germline assignment: CDR1 SGHNT and CDR2 YYREEE (reference sequence). CDR3 residues: CASSLDWTDSPLHF. CDR3 coding DNA: TGTGCCAGCAGCTTGGATTGGACAGATTCACCCCTCCACTTT.

This clone was recorded only once. The V call is TRBV5-6, the J call TRBJ2-1; tentatively, D is TRBD2 (6 bases). V gave up 3 bases and J gave up 5 bases, with 21 bases separating them. This CDR3 is 17 amino acids long. Germline CDR1 SGHDT, CDR2 YYEEEE. CDR3 loop: CASSWEEEVGEDNEQFF. Here the CDR3 DNA reads TGTGCCAGCAGCTGGGAGGAGGAGGTCGGCGAGGACAATGAGCAGTTCTTC.

The chain links TRBV28 to TRBJ2-7, with 12 bases identical to TRBD1. Trimming took 6 bases from V and 6 from J; bases not matched to a gene: 9. Germline CDR1 and CDR2: MDHEN and SYDVKM. CDR3 length equals 15 residues. As DNA, the CDR3 is TGTGCCAGCAGGCCTCCGGGACAGGGGGCGGGCGAGCAGTACTTC. It codes for CASRPPGQGAGEQYF.

The chain employs TRBV7-2 and TRBJ2-1; the match to TRBD2 covers 8 bases. Germline CDR1 is SGHTA and CDR2 is FQGNSA. CDR3 size: 14 residues. Trimming removed 5 bases from V and 7 bases from J; junction bases left unmatched: 7. CDR3: CASSRGGGSNEQFF. DNA of the CDR3: TGTGCCAGCAGCCGGGGGGGAGGTAGTAATGAGCAGTTCTTC.

The chain recombines TRBV9 with TRBJ2-3; TRBD2 aligns across 13 bases. Trimming at V came to 3 bases and at J to 0 bases, leaving 13 bases not matched to a gene. The CDR3 length is 20 residues. Germline CDR1 is SGDLS and CDR2 is YYNGEE. Here the CDR3 reads CASSGRVGLAGPSSTDTQYF. In DNA form, the CDR3 reads TGTGCCAGCAGCGGGAGGGTGGGACTAGCGGGACCGTCTAGCACAGATACGCAGTATTTT.